Listed below are T cell receptor beta chains from one sample, sequenced in a study of memory CD4+ T cells and cytomegalovirus serostatus. The table came from immunoSEQ multiplex PCR; TCRdb's copy has only in-frame clones and leaves some out. The data contain 55,000 to 65,000 clones, 82% of them singletons. Sequencing input: memory CD4+ T cells from blood. The receptors shown here come from an adult in good health and CMV-seronegative. CDR3s include the opening cysteine and the closing phenylalanine or tryptophan. D genes are given only for firm matches. Expanded clones get a size class; other rows say once, few or many, or leave the size out.

D gene	clone size	V gene	J gene	CDR3 protein	CDR3 DNA
TRBD1	-	TRBV7-2	TRBJ1-1	CASSFSGTANTEAFF	TGTGCCAGCAGCTTTTCCGGGACAGCCAACACTGAAGCTTTCTTT
-	-	TRBV2	TRBJ1-2	CASRRGQSTYGYTF	TGTGCCAGCAGGCGTGGACAGAGTACCTATGGCTACACCTTC
-	-	TRBV19	TRBJ2-1	CATTRDNGEQFF	TGTGCCACGACCCGGGACAACGGTGAGCAGTTCTTC
TRBD1	-	TRBV10-1	TRBJ1-5	CASSGQGWQPQHF	TGCGCCAGCAGTGGACAGGGTTGGCAGCCCCAGCATTTT
-	few	TRBV15	TRBJ2-7	CATSRGRGLQGYEQYF	TGTGCCACCAGCAGAGGCCGGGGACTTCAGGGTTACGAGCAGTACTTC
TRBD1	-	TRBV13	TRBJ1-1	CASSDTMTGMNTEAFF	TGTGCCAGCAGCGATACGATGACAGGGATGAACACTGAAGCTTTCTTT
-	-	TRBV20-1	TRBJ2-1	CSASHPEQFF	TGCAGTGCTAGTCACCCTGAGCAGTTCTTC
-	-	TRBV6-5	TRBJ1-6	CASSGSPGFSSPLHF	TGTGCCAGCAGTGGGTCGCCAGGCTTCAGTTCACCCCTCCACTTT
TRBD1	-	TRBV18	TRBJ1-4	CASSPGQGDGEKLFF	TGTGCCAGCTCACCGGGACAGGGGGATGGTGAAAAACTGTTTTTT
-	-	TRBV29-1	TRBJ2-7	CSVEPPNEQYF	TGCAGCGTTGAACCCCCCAACGAGCAGTACTTC
-	few	TRBV7-2	TRBJ1-2	CASSLEAGIGYTF	TGTGCCAGCAGCTTAGAGGCGGGGATAGGCTACACCTTC
-	-	TRBV28	TRBJ1-1	CASRTRQTLMNTEAFF	TGTGCCAGCAGAACGAGGCAGACCCTTATGAACACTGAAGCTTTCTTT
-	-	TRBV5-4	TRBJ1-3	CASSLGAGNTIYF	TGTGCCAGCAGCTTGGGGGCGGGAAACACCATATATTTT
TRBD2	-	TRBV28	TRBJ2-7	CASSFPRSGGPTYEQYF	TGTGCCAGCAGTTTCCCTCGAAGCGGGGGGCCTACCTACGAGCAGTACTTC
TRBD1	-	TRBV6-6	TRBJ1-6	CASNQGGRSPLHF	TGTGCCAGCAACCAGGGGGGACGCTCACCCCTCCACTTT
-	-	TRBV7-2	TRBJ2-7	CASRPAGWSYEQYF	TGTGCCAGCAGGCCCGCAGGGTGGTCCTACGAGCAGTACTTC